These T cell receptor beta chains were read from a single sample in a study of blood T cell repertoires in COVID-19. The protocol was immunoSEQ multiplex PCR, while the TCRdb copy is restricted to in-frame clones and leaves out a portion. The sample lists around 97,000 clones; 70% to 90% were seen once. The sequencing sample was made of peripheral blood. The receptors come from a human donor in a cohort sampled during active COVID-19. Both conserved end residues are part of each CDR3.

CDR3aa	len	v_gene	j_gene
CASSSLRVWDYGYTF	15	TRBV19	TRBJ1-2
CASSEGGTALYEQYF	15	TRBV6-1	TRBJ2-7
CASSGDTHNEKLFF	14	TRBV25-1	TRBJ1-4
CASSQVRHQPQHF	13	TRBV4-1	TRBJ1-5
CASRGGGSTDTQYF	14	TRBV28	TRBJ2-3
CASRPTGGSGNTIYF	15	TRBV28	TRBJ1-3
CASRPTVTDTQYF	13	TRBV6-5	TRBJ2-3
CASSHWGAGEREQYF	15	TRBV4-2	TRBJ2-7
CASSLEAGLKTQYF	14	TRBV5-1	TRBJ2-5
CASSMGVNYEQYF	13	TRBV19	TRBJ2-7
CASSPPGQSFGYTF	14	TRBV5-4	TRBJ1-2
CASRRLAVSSYEQYF	15	TRBV2	TRBJ2-7
CASSLLGGRGATGELFF	17	TRBV5-1	TRBJ2-2
CASSLAGTGARREQYF	16	TRBV5-1	TRBJ2-7
CASSLLGPSEKLFF	14	TRBV11-1	TRBJ1-4
CASSFLTDIAKNIQYF	16	TRBV13	TRBJ2-4
CASNAPGQGVSYEQYF	16	TRBV28	TRBJ2-7
CASSEARAYEQYF	13	TRBV6-1	TRBJ2-7
CASSERGKYPSSYNEQFF	18	TRBV6-1	TRBJ2-1
CASSQDWGSQETQYF	15	TRBV4-2	TRBJ2-5
CASSQDRRTQPQHF	14	TRBV4-2	TRBJ1-5
CASGLAGGYEQYF	13	TRBV2	TRBJ2-7
CASSQDQGPTWGLRSSYNSPLHF	23	TRBV4-2	TRBJ1-6
CASSVGASDTGELFF	15	TRBV9	TRBJ2-2
CASSFDRGLGEQYF	14	TRBV5-1	TRBJ2-7
CASSSPKLTPTRTGELFF	18	TRBV5-1	TRBJ2-2
CASRRDRNTGELFF	14	TRBV2	TRBJ2-2
CASSQDWTSGNFNTQYF	17	TRBV4-3	TRBJ2-3
CASSPGGSSGNTIYF	15	TRBV9	TRBJ1-3
CASSIPGTGRQPQHF	15	TRBV19	TRBJ1-5
CATWGDRGGGEQFF	14	TRBV6-6	TRBJ2-1
CASSHSGRALNEQFF	15	TRBV7-2	TRBJ2-1
CASSQEYISGSGANVLTF	18	TRBV4-2	TRBJ2-6
CASSSSPREQYF	12	TRBV11-2	TRBJ2-7
CASSTGSEQFF	11	TRBV10-3	TRBJ2-1
CASSPVSVDRVGNEQFF	17	TRBV2	TRBJ2-1
CASSLGTDYSGANVLTF	17	TRBV7-3	TRBJ2-6
CASSADRVRGGYTF	14	TRBV19	TRBJ1-2
CASSHGRGNTGELFF	15	TRBV4-1	TRBJ2-2
CASSRGTGQADEQYF	15	TRBV5-1	TRBJ2-7